This passage covers 21 T cell receptor beta chains from one sample sequenced in a study of blood T cell repertoires in COVID-19. Sequencing was performed with immunoSEQ multiplex PCR; in TCRdb, only in-frame clones are kept and a portion is missing. The table shows roughly 250,000 clones, with about 86% occurring only once. Sequences were obtained from peripheral blood. These receptors all stem from a person between 70 and 80 years old with COVID-19, enrolled during active disease.

This clone was observed once. The chain employs TRBV28 and TRBJ1-5; the D is unclear. CDR1 and CDR2 (germline): MDHEN, SYDVKM. CDR3 length: 15 residues. Trimming cost V 3 bases and J 7 bases, with 16 bases left between them. The CDR3 protein is CASSFPRGKSQPQHF. CDR3 DNA: TGTGCCAGCAGTTTTCCCCGAGGGAAGTCACAGCCCCAGCATTTT.

The chain recombines TRBV11-2 with TRBJ2-5, with D possibly TRBD1 on 6 matching bases. CDR3 length: 17 residues. Germline-derived CDR1 and CDR2 are SGHAT and FQNNGV. Deletions cut 2 bases from V and 5 bases from J, with 21 bases between. CDR3 amino acids: CASSLKTGGATGETQYF. CDR3 sequence (DNA): TGTGCCAGCAGCTTAAAGACAGGAGGTGCCACGGGGGAGACCCAGTACTTC.

This chain joins TRBV3-1 (or the pseudogene TRBV3-2) and TRBJ2-7; 9 bases match TRBD2. The CDR3 length is 15 residues. The germline gives CDR1 LGHDT, CDR2 YNNKEL (reference sequence). The V and J ends lost 3 bases and 2 bases, in that order; junction bases with no gene match: 5. This CDR3 reads CASSQGLAATYEQYF. In nucleotides, the CDR3 is TGTGCCAGCAGCCAGGGACTAGCCGCCACCTACGAGCAGTACTTC.

J is TRBJ1-6 and V is TRBV5-1; possibly TRBD1 for D (6 bases). The CDR3 covers 16 residues. CDR1 SGHRS and CDR2 YFSETQ come from the germline V gene. Trimming shortened V by 5 bases and J by 9 bases, and 21 bases separated the two germline ends. This chain's CDR3 is CASRSTGKAEGSPLHF. The DNA of the CDR3 is TGCGCCAGCAGATCCACAGGGAAGGCCGAGGGTTCACCCCTCCACTTT.

V is TRBV7-9 and J is TRBJ1-2; D gene ambiguous. V was shortened by 2 bases and J by 3 bases, with 10 bases between the two germline ends. Per germline, CDR1 SEHNR and CDR2 FQNEAQ (reference sequence). The CDR3 length is 14 residues. The CDR3 sequence is CASSLRDQDYGYTF. CDR3 nucleotides: TGTGCCAGCAGCTTACGGGATCAAGACTATGGCTACACCTTC.

V usage is TRBV29-1 and J usage is TRBJ2-1, with 11 positions matching TRBD2. After removal of 3 bases from V and 8 bases from J, the junction contained 12 bases not matched to a gene. Germline CDR1 is SQVTM and CDR2 is ANQGSEA. The CDR3 sequence is 16 residues long. The DNA of the CDR3 is TGCAGCGTTGACTTAGCGGGGGGGCAATCAGGCCATGAGCAGTTCTTC. Protein sequence: CSVDLAGGQSGHEQFF.

The chain is built from TRBV6-1 and TRBJ2-3; no definite D call. The CDR3 totals 15 residues. The germline V and J ends were trimmed by 2 bases and 0 bases, with 9 bases remaining between them. Germline V gene sequence: CDR1 MNHNS, CDR2 SASEGT. DNA of the CDR3: TGTGCCAGCAGTGAACGGCGCGGTAGCACAGATACGCAGTATTTT. Translation gives CASSERRGSTDTQYF.

The chain recombines TRBV5-1 with TRBJ2-7, with D perhaps matching TRBD1 (6 bases). V shed 6 bases and J shed 11 bases, with 27 bases lying between them. Germline assignment: CDR1 SGHRS and CDR2 YFSETQ. The CDR3 sequence is 15 residues long. The CDR3 is CASNSYPGQPGWEYF. Here the CDR3 DNA reads TGCGCCAGCAACTCCTACCCCGGACAGCCCGGGTGGGAGTACTTC.

The chain combines TRBV5-1 with TRBJ2-3, with TRBD2 identical over 11 bases. This CDR3 is 16 amino acids long. The junction had 6 bases not matched to a gene; V was cut back by 3 bases and J by 3 bases. CDR1 and CDR2 from the germline V gene are SGHRS and YFSETQ. DNA for the CDR3: TGCGCCAGCAGCTCGGGACTAGCGGTTGAGACAGATACGCAGTATTTT. Residues: CASSSGLAVETDTQYF.

This clone came up once. This chain connects TRBV11-3 to TRBJ2-1; tentative D call: TRBD2 (6 bases). Germline lookup yields CDR1 SGHNT and CDR2 YENEEA. V was shortened by 5 bases and J by 7 bases, with 12 bases between the two germline ends. The CDR3 totals 13 residues. The CDR3 region is CASSHGLTNEQFF. CDR3 DNA: TGTGCCAGCAGCCATGGACTAACTAATGAGCAGTTCTTC.

A note on this clone: This may be a read error, as it is one base from a much larger clone. The chain combines TRBV6-5 with TRBJ1-1; 7 bases are shared with TRBD1. The germline V gene has CDR1 MNHEY and CDR2 SVGAGI. This CDR3 is built from 11 residues. The junction had 3 bases not matched to a gene; V was cut back by 6 bases and J by 8 bases. This CDR3 reads CASRTDREAFF. The CDR3 bases are TGTGCCAGCAGGACGGACAGGGAAGCTTTCTTT.

The V call is TRBV27, the J call TRBJ2-7; the match to TRBD2 covers 15 bases. Losses at the gene ends were 5 bases for V and 0 bases for J; bases not matched to a gene: 17. Germline V CDR1 and CDR2: MNHEY, SMNVEV (reference sequence). CDR3 length equals 21 residues. The DNA for the CDR3 is TGTGCCAGCAGTACCAAATCCCCGGGACTAGCGGGGGGCCCCCTCTCCTACGAGCAGTACTTC. Its protein is CASSTKSPGLAGGPLSYEQYF.

The chain carries TRBV6-5 and TRBJ1-3; D is possibly TRBD1 (6 bases). CDR1 is MNHEY and CDR2 is SVGAGI in the germline V gene. There are 14 residues in the CDR3. The ends were cut back, 8 bases at V and 6 bases at J, with 17 bases in the middle. CDR3 sequence: CASGATGTENTIYF. CDR3 in DNA: TGTGCCAGCGGAGCGACAGGAACGGAAAACACCATATATTTT.

The chain carries TRBV7-3 and TRBJ2-5; 8 nucleotides agree with TRBD1. The V gene end was trimmed by 0 bases and the J gene end by 5 bases; junction bases not matched to a gene: 5. The germline CDR1 and CDR2 sequences are SGHTA and FQGTGA. CDR3 length: 15 amino acids. The CDR3 DNA is TGTGCCAGCAGCTTAACGAACAGGGGGTGGGAGACCCAGTACTTC. Its translation: CASSLTNRGWETQYF.

This clone was recorded once. The rearrangement uses TRBV7-9 and TRBJ2-3; TRBD2 might be the D (5 bases). The germline V gene has CDR1 SEHNR and CDR2 FQNEAQ (reference sequence). Trimming took 0 bases from V and 3 from J, leaving 13 bases between them. The CDR3 runs 16 residues. The CDR3 loop is CASSLAVNWETDTQYF. In DNA, the CDR3 is TGTGCCAGCAGCTTAGCGGTCAATTGGGAGACAGATACGCAGTATTTT. Drawing the rest from reference TRBV7-9 and TRBJ2-3, the complete variable domain is DTGVSQNPRHKITKRGQNVTFRCDPISEHNRLYWYRQTLGQGPEFLTYFQNEAQLEKSRLLSDRFSAERPKGSFSTLEIQRTEQGDSAMYLCASSLAVNWETDTQYFGPGTRLTVL.

This chain links TRBV11-3 with TRBJ2-1; 9 bases agree with TRBD2. V trimming: 4 bases; J trimming: 2 bases; junction bases outside the gene matches: 3. CDR3 size: 15 residues. Germline lookup yields CDR1 SGHNT and CDR2 YENEEA. The CDR3 loop is CASSSRLAAYNEQFF. Here the CDR3 DNA reads TGTGCCAGCAGCTCACGACTAGCGGCCTACAATGAGCAGTTCTTC.

The chain has TRBV24-1 and TRBJ2-7; 10 positions match TRBD2. CDR1 and CDR2 (germline): KGHDR, SFDVKD. V was pared by 3 bases and J by 3 bases, with 4 bases of the junction left unmatched. The CDR3 spans 15 residues. CDR3 in amino acids: CATSDSSGGSYEQYF. DNA of the CDR3: TGTGCCACCAGTGATAGTAGCGGGGGGAGCTACGAGCAGTACTTC.

The V and J genes are TRBV28 and TRBJ2-2, with 10 bases that match TRBD2. CDR1 and CDR2 (germline): MDHEN, SYDVKM. The J segment lost 2 bases and the V segment lost 8 bases, leaving 8 bases of the junction unmatched. The CDR3 is made up of 16 amino acids. The CDR3 sequence: CASHVIAGGNTGELFF. The DNA of the CDR3 is TGTGCCAGCCACGTGATAGCGGGAGGTAACACCGGGGAGCTGTTTTTT.

The CDR3 DNA follows: TGTGCCAGCAGTTCCCCCCAGGGTACGAGCTACGAGCAGTACTTC. The encoded protein is CASSSPQGTSYEQYF. V and J are TRBV6-2 or TRBV6-3 and TRBJ2-7; D perhaps matches TRBD1 (5 bases). V shed 4 bases and J shed 3 bases, with 16 bases lying between them. CDR1 is MNHEY and CDR2 is SVGEGT in the germline V gene. The CDR3 extends over 15 amino acids.

CDR3 sequence (DNA): TGCGCCAGCTCTCGGAGCCCCCGCACCGGGGAGCTGTTTTTT. This codes for CASSRSPRTGELFF. The rearrangement joins TRBV5-1 to TRBJ2-2; D ambiguous. CDR1 and CDR2 from the germline V gene are SGHRS and YFSETQ. The length of the CDR3 is 14 residues. The V end was cut by 7 bases, the J end by 4 bases, with 14 bases between.

The chain uses TRBV18 and TRBJ2-7, with D perhaps matching TRBD1 (6 bases). Deletions cut 4 bases from V and 3 bases from J, with 16 bases between. Germline CDR1 and CDR2: KGHSH and LQKENI. This CDR3 contains 15 residues. The CDR3 DNA follows: TGTGCCAGCTCACTTGGGACATTTACCCTCTACGAGCAGTACTTC. Its protein is CASSLGTFTLYEQYF.